Listed below are T cell receptor beta chains from one sample, sequenced in a study of chemoradiotherapy in HPV16-positive cancers. Assay: immunoSEQ multiplex PCR; the TCRdb copy retains only in-frame clones and omits some. The sample has about 66,000 clones; around nine tenths are singletons. Specimen: blood, collected from a patient who underwent chemoradiotherapy. Receptors originate from a human donor with HPV-associated anogenital cancer. The CDR3 runs from the conserved cysteine through the conserved F or W. A D gene is named only where the DNA matches it firmly. Clone size, where shown, is once, few, many, or a class for clones that have expanded.

j_call | v_call | clone_size | cdr3_length | d_call | cdr3_aa
TRBJ2-1 | TRBV27 | . | 13 | . | CASSPSRYNEQFF
TRBJ1-3 | TRBV28 | . | 17 | TRBD1 | CASSLLTLGTVRNTIYF
TRBJ2-1 | TRBV6-1 | . | 16 | . | CASSEVSRVTANEQFF
TRBJ1-1 | TRBV30 | . | 14 | . | CAWSAGRKNTEAFF
TRBJ1-1 | TRBV30 | . | 14 | . | CAWAPSRKNTEAFF
TRBJ2-7 | TRBV5-8 | . | 14 | . | CASSSHSGAYEQYF
TRBJ1-1 | TRBV18 | . | 15 | . | CASSPPLLFETEAFF
TRBJ2-5 | TRBV30 | . | 15 | . | CAWRAKGGTQETQYF
TRBJ1-2 | TRBV10-3 | . | 14 | . | CAISESRGNGGYTF
TRBJ1-1 | TRBV5-5 | . | 16 | . | CASSSEQVTMNTEAFF
TRBJ2-3 | TRBV11-2 | . | 15 | . | CASGRGGLITDTQYF
TRBJ1-6 | TRBV15 | once | 14 | . | CATSRDGTGTPLHF
TRBJ1-5 | TRBV30 | . | 16 | TRBD1 | CAWSVVGTGSNQPQHF
TRBJ2-2 | TRBV5-4 | . | 14 | . | CASSWGSGAGELFF
TRBJ2-7 | TRBV19 | . | 13 | . | CATSDTGFYEQYF
TRBJ2-7 | TRBV27 | . | 11 | . | CASIKGYEQYF
TRBJ1-1 | TRBV6-1 | . | 12 | TRBD1 | CASSDRVTEAFF
TRBJ1-1 | TRBV6-1 | . | 15 | . | CASSLTAEGFTEAFF
TRBJ1-2 | TRBV5-4 | . | 13 | . | CASSFLSSVGYTF
TRBJ1-6 | TRBV7-8 | few | 12 | . | CASSFPQGTLHF
TRBJ1-5 | TRBV6-5 | . | 13 | . | CASSRVINQPQHF
TRBJ1-1 | TRBV21-1 | . | 8 | . | CASSPVAF
TRBJ2-7 | TRBV7-2 | . | 14 | . | CASSLLGVYYEQYF
TRBJ2-7 | TRBV7-9 | . | 13 | . | CALGKGPSYEQYF
TRBJ1-3 | TRBV4-2 | . | 15 | TRBD1 | CASSQVGGGQGTIYF
TRBJ1-1 | TRBV29-1 | few | 13 | . | CSVDLGGNTEAFF
TRBJ1-1 | TRBV7-6 | . | 13 | . | CASSLEENTEAFF
TRBJ2-1 | TRBV7-9 | . | 14 | TRBD2 | CATAHSGRRNEQFF
TRBJ1-3 | TRBV7-6 | . | 15 | . | CASSSQGSSGNTIYF